The 30 T cell receptor beta chains listed next were all sequenced from one sample in a study of cytomegalovirus exposure and HLA in healthy donors. Researchers ran the PCR with 60 Vbeta and 13 Jbeta primers. TCRdb's copy holds only in-frame clones and misses some; the assay was immunoSEQ multiplex PCR. Of fewer than 250,000 clones listed, over 60% are singletons. Sequencing was performed on PBMCs. The receptors come from a man younger than 40 in good health and CMV-seropositive.

This chain connects TRBV30 to TRBJ2-5; D is perhaps TRBD2 (5 bases). In germline, CDR1 is GTSNPN, CDR2 SVGIG (reference sequence). V was pared by 2 bases and J by 7 bases, with 17 bases between. The CDR3 is 14 amino acids. The CDR3, as DNA: TGTGCCTGGAGTCCGGACTCTCACCCCGGGACCCAGTACTTC. Translating gives CAWSPDSHPGTQYF.

This chain uses TRBV7-2 with TRBJ2-7; the match to TRBD1 covers 11 bases. The CDR3 runs 17 residues. The germline V gene has CDR1 SGHTA and CDR2 FQGNSA. Unmatched junction bases numbered 11, after V lost 1 base and J lost 6 bases. CDR3 sequence (DNA): TGTGCCAGCAGCTTAGTCTCCGGGACAGGGGGAAGAGTCGAGCAGTACTTC. As protein: CASSLVSGTGGRVEQYF. Full variable domain (rest looked up from reference TRBV7-2 and TRBJ2-7): GAGVSQSPSNKVTEKGKDVELRCDPISGHTALYWYRQSLGQGLEFLIYFQGNSAPDKSGLPSDRFSAERTGGSVSTLTIQRTQQEDSAVYLCASSLVSGTGGRVEQYFGPGTRLTVT.

This clone has a single count. The V and J genes are TRBV9 and TRBJ2-7, with a possible D match to TRBD2 (6 bases). V dropped 0 bases and J dropped 2 bases, with 21 bases sitting between them. Germline values: CDR1 SGDLS, CDR2 YYNGEE. The CDR3 has 18 residues. CDR3 amino acids: CASSVAEGFGGATYEQYF. DNA of the CDR3: TGTGCCAGCAGCGTAGCGGAGGGATTTGGGGGAGCGACCTACGAGCAGTACTTC. Using reference TRBV9 and TRBJ2-7 for the parts outside the CDR3, the full variable domain is DSGVTQTPKHLITATGQRVTLRCSPRSGDLSVYWYQQSLDQGLQFLIQYYNGEERAKGNILERFSAQQFPDLHSELNLSSLELGDSALYFCASSVAEGFGGATYEQYFGPGTRLTVT.

The chain employs TRBV30 and TRBJ1-4; possibly TRBD1 for D (5 bases). Germline CDR1 reads GTSNPN; CDR2 reads SVGIG (reference sequence). This CDR3 is 15 amino acids long. The V end lost 0 bases, the J end lost 4 bases, and 12 bases lay between the germline ends. DNA for the CDR3: TGTGCCTGGAGTGTCGGGGGACCGCTTAATGAAAAACTGTTTTTT. Translated, it gives CAWSVGGPLNEKLFF. Based on the CDR3 plus reference TRBV30 and TRBJ1-4, the full variable domain is SQTIHQWPATLVQPVGSPLSLECTVEGTSNPNLYWYRQAAGRGLQLLFYSVGIGQISSEVPQNLSASRPQDRQFILSSKKLLLSDSGFYLCAWSVGGPLNEKLFFGSGTQLSVL.

CDR3 residues: CASSQERASGDIQYF. CDR3 sequence (DNA): TGTGCCAGCAGCCAAGAACGGGCTAGCGGAGACATTCAGTACTTC. V usage is TRBV4-2 and J usage is TRBJ2-4, with 7 bases fitting TRBD2. Looked up from germline, CDR1 is LGHNA and CDR2 is YNFKEQ. V was clipped by 0 bases and J by 8 bases; unmatched bases: 7. This CDR3 region has 15 residues.

This clone occurred a few times. V is TRBV10-1 and J is TRBJ2-5; tentatively, D is TRBD2 (5 bases). CDR1 WNHNN and CDR2 SYGVQD come from the germline V gene (reference sequence). The CDR3 is 14 residues long. Trimming shortened V by 2 bases and J by 6 bases, and 13 bases separated the two germline ends. The CDR3 nucleotides are TGCGCCAGCAGTGAGCCCGGGAACCTGAAGACCCAGTACTTC. Translated: CASSEPGNLKTQYF.

This clone occurred a few times. Here the CDR3 reads CASSSHPGQGRDTQYF. CDR3 nucleotides: TGCGCCAGCAGCTCACATCCGGGACAGGGAAGGGATACGCAGTATTTT. The V and J genes are TRBV4-1 and TRBJ2-3; 9 bases agree with TRBD1. Per the germline V gene, CDR1 is MGHRA and CDR2 is YSYEKL. V lost 5 bases, J lost 6 bases, and 12 bases stayed unmatched. CDR3 length equals 16 residues.

The chain has TRBV7-2 and TRBJ2-7, with 8 nucleotides matching TRBD1. The CDR3 is 15 amino acids. V gave up 4 bases and J gave up 4 bases; unmatched junction bases: 9. CDR1 is SGHTA, CDR2 FQGNSA, per germline. CDR3 amino acids: CASSSPDRGQYEQYF. DNA of the CDR3: TGTGCCAGCAGCTCCCCCGACAGGGGACAATACGAGCAGTACTTC.

This rearrangement joins TRBV4-3 to TRBJ1-2; perhaps TRBD1 as D (5 bases). The CDR3 length is 13 residues. The germline V and J ends were trimmed by 0 bases and 5 bases, with 7 bases remaining between them. The germline CDR1 and CDR2 sequences are LGHNA and YSLEER. The CDR3, as DNA: TGCGCCAGCAGCCAAGAAGGGACTTATGGCTACACCTTC. Its protein product is CASSQEGTYGYTF.

CDR3 protein: CASRLGQGSEKLFF. Here the CDR3 DNA reads TGTGCCAGCCGACTCGGGCAGGGCTCCGAAAAACTGTTTTTT. The J gene is TRBJ1-4, the V gene TRBV11-1, with D perhaps TRBD1 (5 bases). V lost 8 bases, J lost 8 bases, and 18 bases lay in between. This CDR3 is built from 14 residues. The germline CDR1 and CDR2 sequences are SGHAT and FQDESV (reference sequence).

The chain recombines TRBV18 with TRBJ2-7, with D possibly being TRBD1 (6 bases). Germline V gene lookup returns CDR1 KGHSH and CDR2 LQKENI. Trimming pared 2 bases from V and 4 bases from J, leaving 15 bases between. The CDR3 has 15 residues. CDR3: CASSPGGHNPYEQYF. The CDR3, as DNA: TGTGCCAGCTCACCAGGGGGCCATAACCCGTACGAGCAGTACTTC.

The chain employs TRBV6-4 and TRBJ1-1; a possible D gene is TRBD1 (5 bases). V was pared by 7 bases and J by 7 bases, with 13 bases between. Germline V CDR1 and CDR2: MRHNA, SNTAGT. The CDR3 covers 12 residues. In DNA form, the CDR3 reads TGTGCCAGCATACGGGGGTGGAGTGAAGCTTTCTTT. Its translation is CASIRGWSEAFF.

This clone was detected a few times. The gene calls are TRBV7-9 and TRBJ1-1; no clear D. Germline assignment: CDR1 SEHNR and CDR2 FQNEAQ (reference sequence). CDR3 size: 14 residues. The V gene lost 3 bases and the J gene lost 0 bases, with 8 bases spanning the gap. CDR3 sequence (DNA): TGTGCCAGCAGCTTCGCGGGAGTGAACACTGAAGCTTTCTTT. Translation: CASSFAGVNTEAFF.

The chain carries TRBV5-1 and TRBJ1-6; D is unresolved. The CDR3 runs to 15 residues. Per germline, CDR1 SGHRS and CDR2 YFSETQ. Trimming stripped 2 bases from V and 5 bases from J, with 11 bases between. CDR3 in amino acids: CASSLNVQNNSPLHF. The CDR3 DNA is TGCGCCAGCAGCTTAAACGTACAGAATAATTCACCCCTCCACTTT.

The CDR3 sequence: CASRTLGPTGELFF. CDR3 nucleotides: TGTGCCAGCAGGACCCTGGGGCCCACCGGGGAGCTGTTTTTT. The chain carries TRBV6-5 and TRBJ2-2, with a possible D match to TRBD1 (5 bases). Per germline, CDR1 MNHEY and CDR2 SVGAGI. V was shortened by 6 bases and J by 4 bases, with 12 bases between the two germline ends. The CDR3 has 14 residues.

This chain joins TRBV19 and TRBJ2-7; 8 bases fit TRBD1. The CDR3 runs 14 residues. The germline gives CDR1 LNHDA, CDR2 SQIVND (reference sequence). Trimming removed 5 bases from V and 3 bases from J; junction bases left unmatched: 6. The CDR3 loop is CASSPGTGSYEQYF. The CDR3 DNA reads as TGTGCCAGTAGTCCCGGGACAGGAAGCTACGAGCAGTACTTC.

The V call is TRBV7-9, the J call TRBJ1-4; D not resolved. V shed 2 bases and J shed 5 bases, with 9 bases lying between them. Germline V gene data show CDR1 as SEHNR and CDR2 as FQNEAQ (reference sequence). The CDR3 runs 14 residues. CDR3 sequence reads: CASSLLAGNEKLFF. The CDR3 region has the DNA TGTGCCAGCAGCTTATTGGCGGGGAATGAAAAACTGTTTTTT.

The gene calls are TRBV6-5 and TRBJ2-5; D is unclear. V dropped 8 bases and J dropped 1 base, with 11 bases sitting between them. The germline gives CDR1 MNHEY, CDR2 SVGAGI. The length of the CDR3 is 13 residues. The CDR3 nucleotides read TGTGCCAGCTCAGTGGGCACCCAAGAGACCCAGTACTTC. Translating gives CASSVGTQETQYF.

This chain links TRBV6-1 with TRBJ2-7; 9 positions match TRBD2. The CDR3 covers 14 residues. Germline V lookup: CDR1 MNHNS, CDR2 SASEGT. Trimming at V came to 6 bases and at J to 3 bases, leaving 6 bases not matched to a gene. CDR3 nucleotide sequence: TGTGCCAGCAGCCCGGGACTAGCTAACTACGAGCAGTACTTC. Protein sequence: CASSPGLANYEQYF.

The CDR3 spells CASPPRGQGNTEAFF. CDR3 in DNA: TGTGCCAGCCCGCCGAGGGGGCAGGGGAACACTGAAGCTTTCTTT. The chain employs TRBV28 and TRBJ1-1; the match to TRBD1 covers 7 bases. V shed 8 bases and J 1 base; nucleotides not matched to a gene: 10. CDR3 size: 15 residues. Germline CDR1 MDHEN, CDR2 SYDVKM.

The chain combines TRBV11-3 with TRBJ2-7; possible D gene TRBD1, 6 bases. Germline CDR1 and CDR2: SGHNT and YENEEA. CDR3 size: 14 residues. Trimming removed 3 bases from V and 0 bases from J, with 9 bases in between. CDR3 amino acids: CASSLTGSSYEQYF. In nucleotides, the CDR3 is TGTGCCAGCAGCTTGACAGGCAGCTCCTACGAGCAGTACTTC. The whole variable domain, remainder taken from reference TRBV11-3 and TRBJ2-7, is EAGVVQSPRYKIIEKKQPVAFWCNPISGHNTLYWYLQNLGQGPELLIRYENEEAVDDSQLPKDRFSAERLKGVDSTLKIQPAELGDSAVYLCASSLTGSSYEQYFGPGTRLTVT.

The chain uses TRBV30 and TRBJ1-5; possible D gene TRBD1, 6 bases. V was clipped by 0 bases and J by 3 bases, with 9 bases between them. The CDR3 is 14 amino acids. Per the germline V gene, CDR1 is GTSNPN and CDR2 is SVGIG (reference sequence). This CDR3 reads CAWSVGAANQPQHF. The CDR3 coding sequence is TGTGCCTGGAGTGTGGGGGCCGCCAATCAGCCCCAGCATTTT.

The chain couples TRBV4-3 to TRBJ1-1; 8 nucleotides match TRBD1. V was pared by 4 bases and J by 1 base, with 11 bases of the junction left unmatched. CDR3 length: 17 residues. Germline V gene lookup returns CDR1 LGHNA and CDR2 YSLEER. CDR3 region: CASSPGQGRVGNTEAFF. CDR3 in DNA: TGCGCCAGCAGCCCAGGACAGGGCCGGGTCGGGAACACTGAAGCTTTCTTT.

The genes are TRBV18 and TRBJ2-2; 12 bases are a match to TRBD2. Germline CDR1 and CDR2: KGHSH and LQKENI. Trimming took 1 base from V and 14 from J; bases not matched to a gene: 11. There are 16 residues in the CDR3. The CDR3 region has the DNA TGTGCCAGCTCACCACAGGAGGCTAGCGGGAGGGAATCCCTGTTTTTT. It codes for CASSPQEASGRESLFF.

The V call is TRBV5-8, the J call TRBJ2-2, with 9 bases lining up with TRBD2. J lost 6 bases, V lost 3 bases, and 6 bases had no gene match. CDR3 length equals 15 residues. Germline CDR1 is SGHTS and CDR2 is YDEGEE. The CDR3 DNA sequence: TGTGCCAGCAGCTCCTTAGCGGGAGTGGCCGGGGAGCTGTTTTTT. Translation gives CASSSLAGVAGELFF.

CDR3: CASSLAASGNFPYEQYF. The CDR3 DNA reads TGTGCCAGCAGCTTAGCAGCTAGCGGGAACTTTCCCTACGAGCAGTACTTC. The chain links TRBV7-2 to TRBJ2-7, with TRBD2 identical over 9 bases. Losses at the gene ends were 0 bases for V and 2 bases for J; bases not matched to a gene: 8. Germline loops: CDR1 SGHTA, CDR2 FQGNSA. This CDR3 region has 17 residues.

V usage is TRBV11-2 and J usage is TRBJ2-7; 7 bases are a match to TRBD2. This CDR3 comprises 16 residues. Per the germline V gene, CDR1 is SGHAT and CDR2 is FQNNGV. J was trimmed by 7 bases and V by 2 bases; bases with no gene match: 14. CDR3 DNA sequence: TGTGCCAGCAGCTTACCTAGGGAGGGAGGGCCCCTTGAGCAGTACTTC. It yields the protein CASSLPREGGPLEQYF.

The CDR3 is CASSLSEIAGQEQYF. For the CDR3, the DNA is TGTGCCAGCAGTTTATCGGAGATAGCGGGTCAAGAGCAGTACTTC. The chain couples TRBV27 to TRBJ2-7; 7 bases are a match to TRBD2. The CDR3 is 15 amino acids. V lost 0 bases to trimming and J lost 7 bases; unmatched junction nucleotides: 9. CDR1 MNHEY and CDR2 SMNVEV come from the germline V gene (reference sequence).

CDR3 DNA: TGTGCCAGCAGTTCTCGACAGGGGGAAAGCAATCAGCCCCAGCATTTT. The encoded protein is CASSSRQGESNQPQHF. V gene TRBV27 combines with J gene TRBJ1-5; 9 bases line up with TRBD1. Trimming took 4 bases from V and 1 from J; bases not matched to a gene: 5. Looked up from germline, CDR1 is MNHEY and CDR2 is SMNVEV (reference sequence). The CDR3 runs to 16 residues.

Concerning this clone itself: At one boundary the junction diverges from the germline segment, which might be a read error. The chain recombines TRBV9 with TRBJ2-5, with a tentative D call TRBD1 (6 bases). Germline CDR1 reads SGDLS; CDR2 reads YYNGEE. This CDR3 comprises 15 residues. CDR3 DNA: TGTGCCAGCGGCGTAGCAGCAGGGGTAGGAGAGACCCAGTACTTC. It specifies CASGVAAGVGETQYF.